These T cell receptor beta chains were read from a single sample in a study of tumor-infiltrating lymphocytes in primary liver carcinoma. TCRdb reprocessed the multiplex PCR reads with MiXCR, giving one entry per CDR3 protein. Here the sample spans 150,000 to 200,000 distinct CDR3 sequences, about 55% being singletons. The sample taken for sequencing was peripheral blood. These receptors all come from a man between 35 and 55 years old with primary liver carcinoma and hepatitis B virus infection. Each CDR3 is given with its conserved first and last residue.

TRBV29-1	CSVECAAGAPGELVF
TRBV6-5	CASSYSFLAGGMSCEQYF
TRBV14	CARPGAGGSPGNEQFF
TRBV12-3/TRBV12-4	CASSRGQAQSPGANVLTF
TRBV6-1	CASDPWTGPGEQFF
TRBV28	CASFSGANVLTF
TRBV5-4	CASSSGLAGPSSYNEQFF
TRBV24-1	CATSDLLAGGTDTQYF
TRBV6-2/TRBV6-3	CATLDRGRMSNGELFF
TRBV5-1	CASSLVAGGITEAFF
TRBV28	CASSPVAGGLDEQFF
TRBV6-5	CASSYDRSNIGELFF
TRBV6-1	CATSSGRDPYNEQFF
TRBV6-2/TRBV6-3	CASSQTLEGTFGYTF
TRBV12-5	CASGSTGLVTDTQYF
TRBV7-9	CAISTTSFYNEQFF
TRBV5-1	CASSLPGGGYFGHEQYF
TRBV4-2	CASSQGPREQASF
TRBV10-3	CAISGVRGNYGYTF
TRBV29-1	CSVRALRPPTDTQYF
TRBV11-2	CASSDWAYTQYF
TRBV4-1	CASSQAPQGLSYEQYF
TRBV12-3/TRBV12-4	CASSLWSGGQGVADTQYF
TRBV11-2	CASSSTSGSHYEQYF